These 10 T cell receptor beta chains were sequenced from one sample in a study of T cells in Graves' hyperthyroidism and ophthalmopathy. From RNA transcripts, TCR beta CDR3 regions were amplified. HTBI primers drove first-round RT-PCR of the TCR CDR3. TCRdb re-called the multiplex PCR reads with MiXCR, one entry per CDR3 protein. In the table there are roughly 800,000 distinct CDR3 sequences, about 38% of which are singletons. Sequencing was performed on blood. The receptors stem from a man between 18 and 29 years old with Graves' hyperthyroidism.

This clonotype was detected many times. The CDR3 coding sequence is TGCAGCGTTGCCCGTGGGGGGAACACTGAAGCTTTCTTT. Translated, it gives CSVARGGNTEAFF. The rearrangement uses TRBV29-1 and TRBJ1-1; D perhaps matches TRBD1 (5 bases). Germline values: CDR1 SQVTM, CDR2 ANQGSEA. CDR3 length: 13 amino acids. V dropped 4 bases and J dropped 1 base, with 10 bases sitting between them.

The chain recombines TRBV7-9 with TRBJ1-2, with a tentative D call TRBD1 (5 bases). Trimming took 6 bases from V and 4 from J, leaving 18 bases between them. The CDR3 has 15 amino acids. Per the germline V gene, CDR1 is SEHNR and CDR2 is FQNEAQ (reference sequence). The CDR3 region has the DNA TGTGCCAGCAGTCCGGCGAAGGGGACGGTCTATGGCTACACCTTC. Translated, it gives CASSPAKGTVYGYTF. The variable domain in full, with the rest retrieved from reference TRBV7-9 and TRBJ1-2, is DTGVSQNPRHKITKRGQNVTFRCDPISEHNRLYWYRQTLGQGPEFLTYFQNEAQLEKSRLLSDRFSAERPKGSFSTLEIQRTEQGDSAMYLCASSPAKGTVYGYTFGSGTRLTVV.

This rearrangement joins TRBV29-1 to TRBJ2-7; 7 nucleotides align to TRBD1. The CDR3 runs 15 residues. V gave up 0 bases and J gave up 1 base; unmatched junction bases: 6. Germline V gives CDR1 SQVTM, CDR2 ANQGSEA. The CDR3, as DNA: TGCAGCGTTGAAGATGGGGACAGCGTTTCCTACGAGCAGTACTTC. This translates into CSVEDGDSVSYEQYF.

This chain uses TRBV11-3 with TRBJ1-5, with no clear D. The V end lost 0 bases, the J end lost 9 bases, and 9 bases lay between the germline ends. This CDR3 region has 13 residues. Germline CDR1 reads SGHNT; CDR2 reads YENEEA. The CDR3, as DNA: TGTGCCAGCAGCTTAGATCCCCTTACGCCCCAGCATTTT. Amino acids: CASSLDPLTPQHF.

There are many counts of this clonotype. This chain connects TRBV20-1 to TRBJ1-1; TRBD1 might be the D (6 bases). Germline CDR1 reads DFQATT; CDR2 reads SNEGSKA (reference sequence). Trimming left V 1 base short and J 3 bases short, with 12 bases between. CDR3 length: 14 residues. The CDR3 DNA is TGCAGTGCTAGAGCAGGGGCGTCGGACACTGAAGCTTTCTTT. The encoded protein is CSARAGASDTEAFF.

There are a few counts of this clonotype. The gene calls are TRBV14 and TRBJ2-5; D possibly corresponds to TRBD2 (6 bases). The CDR3 loop spans 14 amino acids. CDR1 and CDR2 from the germline V gene are SGHDN and FVKESK. V lost 1 base and J 5 bases, leaving 11 bases between the germline ends. CDR3 protein: CASSQGGVGETQYF. The CDR3 bases are TGTGCCAGCAGCCAAGGGGGGGTAGGGGAGACCCAGTACTTC.

The chain uses TRBV15 and TRBJ1-1; possible D gene TRBD1, 6 bases. The CDR3 length is 16 residues. In germline, CDR1 is LNHNV, CDR2 YYDKDF (reference sequence). V shed 5 bases and J shed 0 bases, with 16 bases lying between them. Here the CDR3 DNA reads TGTGCCACCAGCGGACTAATAGGGGGAATGAACACTGAAGCTTTCTTT. This sequence encodes CATSGLIGGMNTEAFF.

Concerning this clonotype itself: A much larger clone is a single base away; this may be a read error. The genes are TRBV9 and TRBJ2-2; D uncertain. CDR1 and CDR2 (germline): SGDLS, YYNGEE. Trimming left V 5 bases short and J 8 bases short, with 4 bases between. The CDR3 extends over 10 amino acids. In DNA, the CDR3 is TGTGCCAGCAGGATAGGGGAGCTGTTTTTT. Its protein is CASRIGELFF. Variable domain in full (rest from reference TRBV9 and TRBJ2-2): DSGVTQTPKHLITATGQRVTLRCSPRSGDLSVYWYQQSLDQGLQFLIQYYNGEERAKGNILERFSAQQFPDLHSELNLSSLELGDSALYFCASRIGELFFGEGSRLTVL.

In its sample, this clonotype was seen a few times. The chain combines TRBV20-1 with TRBJ1-2, with a weak D call TRBD1 (5 bases). V shed 3 bases and J shed 3 bases, with 14 bases lying between them. Germline CDR1 is DFQATT and CDR2 is SNEGSKA (reference sequence). The CDR3 has 14 amino acids. The CDR3 region is CSASWVRADYGYTF. In DNA form, the CDR3 reads TGCAGTGCTAGTTGGGTCAGGGCGGACTATGGCTACACCTTC.

In its sample, this clonotype was seen a few times. This chain uses TRBV6-6 with TRBJ2-7; D is undetermined. Germline assignment: CDR1 MNHNY and CDR2 SVGAGI (reference sequence). This CDR3 region has 13 residues. Trimming stripped 2 bases from V and 3 bases from J, with 8 bases between. The CDR3 here is CASSYEVVYEQYF. CDR3 in DNA: TGTGCCAGCAGTTACGAGGTAGTCTACGAGCAGTACTTC.